This T cell receptor (beta chain) appears in the sequencing data of a study of a mutant IDH1 vaccine in newly diagnosed glioma. In the study overall: Males made up 62.5% and females roughly 40% of treated patients, whose mean age was about 37 years. Those enrolled had earlier been treated with radiotherapy, temozolomide, or both, mostly both. General observations from the study: Detectable vaccine-induced immune responses arose in 80% to 95% of patients.

The table came from immunoSEQ multiplex PCR; TCRdb's copy has only in-frame clones and leaves some out. The sample has about 69,000 clones, approximately 86% seen once. Turning to this clone: Its antigen remains unidentified.

CDR3 length equals 16 residues. The germline V and J ends were trimmed by 0 bases and 6 bases, with 15 bases remaining between them. Germline V gene sequence: CDR1 SGHRS, CDR2 YFSETQ. Time point defined: baseline, week 1 (first vaccination visit). Treatment: pre-vaccination baseline after standard-of-care therapy. The receptor was isolated from a man aged 25 to 45 with glioma. The material sequenced was PBMCs, taken from a glioma patient treated with radiotherapy, temozolomide or both. The chain employs TRBV5-1 and TRBJ2-2; D is possibly TRBD2 (5 bases). The CDR3 loop is CASSLAKRGLAGELFF. In DNA, the CDR3 is TGCGCCAGCAGCTTGGCCAAACGGGGTTTGGCCGGGGAGCTGTTTTTT.